Listed below are T cell receptor beta chains from one sample, sequenced in a study of memory CD4+ T cells and cytomegalovirus serostatus. Here immunoSEQ multiplex PCR was the method, and the copy in TCRdb shows in-frame clones only, minus some. The repertoire holds some 29,000 clones, roughly 80% seen once, with around 0.63% in the top ten. The sequenced sample consisted of memory CD4+ T cells from blood. These receptors were obtained from an adult in good health and CMV-seronegative. Some clones in this sample may be carry-over from other donors' samples. Each CDR3 is given with its conserved first and last residue. Each record gives: clone size, V gene, D gene, J gene, CDR3 protein, CDR3 DNA. D genes are given only for firm matches. Clone sizes are given selectively: once, few, many, or a class where the clone is expanded.

-	TRBV7-9	TRBD1	TRBJ1-4	CASSWGQGSKEKLFF	TGTGCCAGCAGCTGGGGACAGGGAAGTAAGGAAAAACTGTTTTTT
-	TRBV30	-	TRBJ1-1	CAWSPDGVNTEAFF	TGTGCCTGGAGTCCAGACGGGGTGAACACTGAAGCTTTCTTT
once	TRBV18	TRBD1	TRBJ1-2	CASSPNRDSNYGYTF	TGTGCCAGCTCACCGAACAGGGACAGTAACTATGGCTACACCTTC
-	TRBV7-2	-	TRBJ2-7	CASSLALRKGAYEQYF	TGTGCCAGCAGCTTAGCGCTTAGAAAGGGGGCCTACGAGCAGTACTTC
-	TRBV19	-	TRBJ2-2	CASMTGLNTGELFF	TGTGCCAGTATGACAGGATTAAACACCGGGGAGCTGTTTTTT
-	TRBV5-8	-	TRBJ1-4	CASSLEGATNEKLFF	TGTGCCAGCAGCTTGGAGGGAGCAACTAATGAAAAACTGTTTTTT
-	TRBV5-4	-	TRBJ2-1	CASSSGSYNEQFF	TGTGCCAGCAGCTCGGGGTCCTACAATGAGCAGTTCTTC
-	TRBV12-5	TRBD1	TRBJ2-5	CASGLVRQGASFVLETQYF	TGTGCTAGTGGTTTGGTCCGACAGGGGGCTAGTTTCGTATTGGAGACCCAGTACTTC
-	TRBV5-1	-	TRBJ2-4	CASKGTADRINIQYF	TGCGCCAGCAAAGGGACCGCGGATAGAATAAACATTCAGTACTTC
-	TRBV4-1	-	TRBJ1-4	CASSQNLPRDFNEKLFF	TGCGCCAGCAGCCAAAACCTACCGCGGGATTTTAATGAAAAACTGTTTTTT
few	TRBV7-8	-	TRBJ1-6	CASSLQGNSPLHF	TGTGCCAGCAGCCTACAGGGAAATTCACCCCTCCACTTT
-	TRBV7-3	TRBD2	TRBJ2-3	CASSPLAGGTDTQYF	TGTGCCAGCAGCCCCCTAGCGGGGGGGACAGATACGCAGTATTTT
-	TRBV30	-	TRBJ1-5	CAWSTNSGNQPQHF	TGTGCCTGGAGTACCAACAGTGGCAATCAGCCCCAGCATTTT
-	TRBV27	-	TRBJ2-7	CASSLLQGGYEQYF	TGTGCCAGCAGTTTATTACAGGGCGGCTACGAGCAGTACTTC
-	TRBV15	TRBD1	TRBJ2-1	CATSRGYDRDLFF	TGTGCCACCAGCAGGGGATACGACAGGGATCTGTTCTTC
-	TRBV28	TRBD1	TRBJ1-3	CASSSPGQGSGNTIYF	TGTGCCAGCAGTTCTCCGGGACAGGGTTCTGGAAACACCATATATTTT
-	TRBV5-3	TRBD1	TRBJ1-2	CARSRDPGQDNYGYTF	TGTGCCAGAAGCCGTGACCCGGGACAGGATAACTATGGCTACACCTTC
few	TRBV7-7	-	TRBJ1-3	CASSQDRGNTIYF	TGTGCTAGCAGCCAGGACCGTGGAAACACCATATATTTT
-	TRBV5-4	-	TRBJ2-5	CASSLGLSGQETQYF	TGTGCCAGCAGCTTGGGCCTGAGCGGCCAAGAGACCCAGTACTTC
-	TRBV11-2	TRBD1	TRBJ2-7	CASSTPRQGHQTYEQYF	TGTGCCAGCAGCACCCCCCGACAGGGGCATCAAACCTACGAGCAGTACTTC
-	TRBV9	-	TRBJ2-3	CASSVASSTQYF	TGTGCCAGCAGCGTAGCTAGTTCTACGCAGTATTTT
-	TRBV4-3	TRBD1	TRBJ1-2	CASSQDNRGIGYTF	TGCGCCAGCAGCCAAGATAACAGGGGAATTGGCTACACCTTC
-	TRBV4-2	-	TRBJ2-3	CASSQDGRNTDTQYF	TGTGCCAGCAGCCAAGATGGGCGGAACACAGATACGCAGTATTTT
-	TRBV6-6	TRBD1	TRBJ2-7	CASGFKQGASEQYF	TGTGCCAGCGGTTTTAAACAGGGGGCTAGCGAGCAGTACTTC
-	TRBV30	-	TRBJ1-6	CAANGGPGEVHHF	TGTGCCGCCAACGGGGGCCCCGGTGAGGTCCACCACTTT
-	TRBV4-1	-	TRBJ2-1	CASSQPGQTYNEQFF	TGCGCCAGCAGCCAACCTGGACAAACCTACAATGAGCAGTTCTTC
-	TRBV10-3	TRBD2	TRBJ2-1	CAITPRTSGGANEQFF	TGTGCCATCACACCCCGGACTAGCGGGGGGGCCAATGAGCAGTTCTTC
-	TRBV13	-	TRBJ2-2	CASSLDGANTGELFF	TGTGCCAGCAGCTTAGATGGGGCCAACACCGGGGAGCTGTTTTTT
-	TRBV2	TRBD1	TRBJ2-7	CASSGTGAWAGQYF	TGTGCCAGCAGTGGGACAGGGGCGTGGGCGGGGCAGTACTTC
-	TRBV6-5	-	TRBJ2-2	CASSYSFTDPGELFF	TGTGCCAGCAGTTACTCGTTTACGGATCCCGGGGAGCTGTTTTTT
-	TRBV19	TRBD1	TRBJ1-1	CASSSGTGGKARLDTEAFF	TGTGCCAGTTCTTCCGGGACAGGGGGCAAGGCGAGACTAGACACTGAAGCTTTCTTT
-	TRBV30	TRBD2	TRBJ2-3	CAWSVGGDTQYF	TGTGCCTGGAGTGTCGGGGGGGATACGCAGTATTTT
-	TRBV6-5	-	TRBJ1-1	CASSFRGNTEAFF	TGTGCCAGCAGTTTCCGGGGGAACACTGAAGCTTTCTTT
once	TRBV4-3	TRBD2	TRBJ2-7	CASSQDASGGRGQYF	TGCGCCAGCAGCCAAGATGCTAGCGGGGGGCGGGGGCAGTACTTC
-	TRBV9	TRBD2	TRBJ2-1	CASSVIGGGYNEQFF	TGTGCCAGCAGCGTAATTGGGGGGGGTTACAATGAGCAGTTCTTC